The clone carrying this T cell receptor (beta chain) was detected once. The antigen is unknown. This record comes from a study of siplizumab effects on memory and regulatory T cells. TCRdb keeps only in-frame clones here, not all; method: immunoSEQ multiplex PCR. The sample holds about 56,000 clones, around 97% seen once. Findings of the study overall: Among mappable alloreactive CD4+ clones, the Treg-derived fraction averaged roughly 70% with siplizumab versus roughly 27% in controls. Alloreactive sequences tracing back to unstimulated CD4+ memory cells were significantly reduced by siplizumab.

Sequenced: naive CD8+ T cells sorted from blood. The receptor was isolated from a human donor in good health.

DNA of the CDR3: TGCGCCAGCAGCCAAGAATGGGGTGGGGCTAGCGGGAGTAATGAGCAGTTCTTC. Amino acids: CASSQEWGGASGSNEQFF. The rearrangement joins TRBV4-1 to TRBJ2-1; 10 bases agree with TRBD2. This CDR3 has 18 residues. The germline V gene has CDR1 MGHRA and CDR2 YSYEKL. The J segment lost 7 bases and the V segment lost 0 bases, leaving 12 bases of the junction unmatched.